The 23 T cell receptor beta chains below were found in one sample sequenced in a study of cytomegalovirus exposure and HLA in healthy donors (dated by TCRdb to about 2017). The library was obtained by the immunoSEQ multiplex PCR assay. The multiplex PCR relied on a mix of 60 forward primers for TCR Vbeta segments and 13 reverse primers for TCR Jbeta segments. The table comes from immuneACCESS by way of TCRdb, which keeps in-frame sequences with V and J called. Part of the clones is missing from these tables; in studies checked, under half for an unresolved V gene and the rest for unknown reasons. This sample has a few hundred thousand clones in its table, and around 79% of those were observed once. The leading ten clones occupy about 1.8% of the sample. The specimen was PBMCs. The receptors stem from a man aged 18 to 30 in good health and CMV-seronegative.

This sequence joins TRBV11-3 and TRBJ2-1; the match to TRBD2 covers 14 bases. Trimming removed 5 bases from V and 4 bases from J; junction bases left unmatched: 7. Germline lookup yields CDR1 SGHNT and CDR2 YENEEA. The CDR3 has 17 amino acids. CDR3 sequence: CASSVTSGGAAYNEQFF. The CDR3 region has the DNA TGTGCCAGCAGCGTGACTAGCGGGGGGGCCGCATACAATGAGCAGTTCTTC.

V is TRBV27 and J is TRBJ1-6, with 7 bases matching TRBD1. The germline gives CDR1 MNHEY, CDR2 SMNVEV (reference sequence). V shed 8 bases, J shed 10 bases, and the junction held 8 bases outside the gene matches. The length of the CDR3 is 13 residues. CDR3 protein: CASGPLTGSPLHF. The CDR3 DNA is TGTGCCAGCGGACCCTTGACAGGGTCACCCCTCCACTTT.

This clone was seen more than once but under ten times. Relative to the germline gene, one junction end is altered; a read error may explain this. The V gene is TRBV7-9, the J gene TRBJ2-2; weak D call: TRBD1 (6 bases). CDR1 is SEHNR, CDR2 FQNEAQ, per germline (reference sequence). CDR3 length equals 14 residues. The CDR3 region has the DNA TGTTCCAGCAGCTTAGCACAGGGTACCGGGGAGCTGTTTTTT. It is translated as CSSSLAQGTGELFF.

The chain is built from TRBV30 and TRBJ1-5; D is unresolved. V was trimmed by 0 bases and J by 0 bases, leaving 6 bases between them. This CDR3 spans 14 amino acids. Looked up from germline, CDR1 is GTSNPN and CDR2 is SVGIG (reference sequence). The CDR3 reads CAWSVPNSNQPQHF. In nucleotides, the CDR3 is TGTGCCTGGAGTGTCCCTAATAGCAATCAGCCCCAGCATTTT.

The table lists this clone with a few counts. This chain links TRBV11-2 with TRBJ2-1, with 9 bases matching TRBD1. This CDR3 comprises 15 residues. The germline V gene encodes CDR1 SGHAT and CDR2 FQNNGV. Germline trimming cut 3 bases from V and 9 bases from J; bases unmatched to any gene: 9. Here the CDR3 reads CASSFPGQGIPEQFF. In nucleotides, the CDR3 is TGTGCCAGCAGCTTCCCCGGACAGGGGATCCCTGAGCAGTTCTTC.

The rearrangement uses TRBV7-2 and TRBJ1-2, with 9 bases matching TRBD1. The J segment lost 8 bases and the V segment lost 0 bases, leaving 4 bases of the junction unmatched. The CDR3 runs to 14 residues. The germline CDR1 and CDR2 sequences are SGHTA and FQGNSA. For the CDR3, the DNA is TGTGCCAGCAGCTTAGCGGGGACAGGGAGGGGCTACACCTTC. Translating gives CASSLAGTGRGYTF.

The chain links TRBV29-1 to TRBJ1-2, with 9 bases identical to TRBD1. The CDR3 spans 15 residues. The germline V gene has CDR1 SQVTM and CDR2 ANQGSEA. Losses at the gene ends were 3 bases for V and 7 bases for J; bases not matched to a gene: 12. In nucleotides, the CDR3 is TGCAGCGTTGATAACGGGACAGGGTTCTATAGTGGCTACACCTTC. Translating gives CSVDNGTGFYSGYTF.

The chain combines TRBV18 with TRBJ1-1; D is uncertain. The CDR3 contains 14 residues. The germline V gene has CDR1 KGHSH and CDR2 LQKENI. Between the trimmed V and J ends, which lost 2 bases and 1 base, there was a span of 8 bases. This chain's CDR3 is CASSPEVGNTEAFF. The CDR3 bases are TGTGCCAGCTCACCAGAAGTCGGGAACACTGAAGCTTTCTTT. Full variable domain (rest looked up from reference TRBV18 and TRBJ1-1): NAGVMQNPRHLVRRRGQEARLRCSPMKGHSHVYWYRQLPEEGLKFMVYLQKENIIDESGMPKERFSAEFPKEGPSILRIQQVVRGDSAAYFCASSPEVGNTEAFFGQGTRLTVV.

V gene TRBV25-1 combines with J gene TRBJ2-1; 10 bases map to TRBD1. The CDR3 runs to 18 residues. The V gene's germline CDR1 is MGHDK and CDR2 SYGVNS. With V trimmed by 6 bases and J by 3 bases, 14 bases remained unmatched. CDR3 DNA: TGTGCCAGCAGCCCGGGACAGGGGACCCGAAAGGTCTACAATGAGCAGTTCTTC. Translated, it gives CASSPGQGTRKVYNEQFF.

This clone was observed a few times. This rearrangement joins TRBV29-1 to TRBJ2-1, with 14 bases matching TRBD2. Trimming at V came to 7 bases and at J to 9 bases, leaving 8 bases not matched to a gene. There are 14 residues in the CDR3. Germline V gene lookup returns CDR1 SQVTM and CDR2 ANQGSEA. Here the CDR3 reads CSATGLAGAGEQFF. The CDR3 nucleotides read TGCAGCGCTACGGGACTAGCGGGAGCAGGTGAGCAGTTCTTC.

CDR3 bases: TGTGCCAGCAGTCAGGGGAGCGGAAACACCATATATTTT. This sequence encodes CASSQGSGNTIYF. The chain employs TRBV2 and TRBJ1-3; D possibly corresponds to TRBD1 (6 bases). Between the trimmed V and J ends, which lost 5 bases and 4 bases, there was a span of 9 bases. The CDR3 contains 13 residues. Germline V gives CDR1 SNHLY, CDR2 FYNNEI.

Comments on this clone: The same CDR3 also results from other DNA sequences found in this sample. The chain combines TRBV4-3 with TRBJ1-1; 7 positions agree with TRBD1. In germline, CDR1 is LGHNA, CDR2 YSLEER. The CDR3 contains 15 residues. V lost 0 bases and J lost 4; bases outside the gene matches: 5. DNA of the CDR3: TGCGCCAGCAGCCAAGATTACCCAGGGGGCACTGAAGCTTTCTTT. This gives the protein CASSQDYPGGTEAFF.

The CDR3 protein is CASKLSGSSYNEQFF. CDR3 sequence (DNA): TGTGCCAGTAAACTTAGCGGGAGTTCCTACAATGAGCAGTTCTTC. This rearrangement joins TRBV19 to TRBJ2-1, with TRBD2 matching over 9 bases. The CDR3 totals 15 residues. CDR1 and CDR2 (germline): LNHDA, SQIVND (reference sequence). The ends lost 7 bases at V and 1 base at J; junction bases unmatched: 5.

J is TRBJ1-5 and V is TRBV6-6; D call uncertain. The ends were cut back, 6 bases at V and 10 bases at J, with 19 bases in the middle. The CDR3 spans 14 residues. Germline V gives CDR1 MNHNY, CDR2 SVGAGI (reference sequence). For the CDR3, the DNA is TGTGCCAGCAGCGCCGGGTCTTCCACTCCCCCCCAGCATTTT. This codes for CASSAGSSTPPQHF.

Comments on this clone: An end of the junction does not agree with germline; a read error may underlie this. The rearrangement joins TRBV7-9 to TRBJ2-3, with a weak D call TRBD2 (5 bases). This CDR3 has 15 residues. The V gene's germline CDR1 is SEHNR and CDR2 FQNEAQ (reference sequence). DNA for the CDR3: TGTTCCAGCAGCTTAGCGTCCGGCGGAACAGATACGCAGTATTTT. Its protein is CSSSLASGGTDTQYF.

The rearrangement joins TRBV15 to TRBJ2-3, with 7 bases fitting TRBD2. Trimming at V came to 3 bases and at J to 5 bases, leaving 14 bases not matched to a gene. The CDR3 has 17 amino acids. In germline, CDR1 is LNHNV, CDR2 YYDKDF (reference sequence). CDR3 sequence (DNA): TGTGCCACCAGCAGTTTGGGGGGGGGAGCGCGCGGAGATACGCAGTATTTT. It translates to CATSSLGGGARGDTQYF.

The gene calls are TRBV11-3 and TRBJ2-1; possibly TRBD1 for D (6 bases). This CDR3 has 15 residues. Germline assignment: CDR1 SGHNT and CDR2 YENEEA. With 5 bases removed from V and 2 bases from J, the gap between germline ends came to 13 bases. The CDR3 loop is CASSPAGTTYNEQFF. The CDR3 DNA sequence: TGTGCCAGCAGCCCCGCCGGGACAACCTACAATGAGCAGTTCTTC.

As for this clone: Other DNA sequences from this sample encode an identical CDR3 as well. The J gene is TRBJ1-2, the V gene TRBV4-3, with 10 bases lining up with TRBD1. The CDR3 has 17 amino acids. CDR1 and CDR2 (germline): LGHNA, YSLEER. V dropped 5 bases and J dropped 0; count of bases not matched to a gene: 9. DNA for the CDR3: TGCGCCAGCAGCGACCGGGACAGGGGACACGCTAACTATGGCTACACCTTC. Protein product: CASSDRDRGHANYGYTF.

This rearrangement joins TRBV5-1 to TRBJ2-1; D is perhaps TRBD2 (6 bases). Deletions cut 4 bases from V and 0 bases from J, with 11 bases between. Per germline, CDR1 SGHRS and CDR2 YFSETQ. This CDR3 spans 15 amino acids. The CDR3 reads CASSRDLTSYNEQFF. The CDR3 region has the DNA TGCGCCAGCAGCCGGGACTTGACCTCCTACAATGAGCAGTTCTTC.

This chain joins TRBV6-5 and TRBJ1-2, with D perhaps TRBD1 (5 bases). The CDR3 runs 14 residues. Germline V gene sequence: CDR1 MNHEY, CDR2 SVGAGI. V lost 0 bases and J lost 7, with 12 bases in between. The CDR3 nucleotides read TGTGCCAGCAGTTACTCCCCGGCAGGGTTTGGCTACACCTTC. Encoded protein: CASSYSPAGFGYTF.

The chain has TRBV6-5 and TRBJ2-5; D is unresolved. Germline assignment: CDR1 MNHEY and CDR2 SVGAGI. CDR3 length: 14 residues. The V end lost 6 bases, the J end lost 1 base, and 12 bases lay between the germline ends. The CDR3 is CASSLQRSQETQYF. For the CDR3, the DNA is TGTGCCAGCAGCCTACAAAGGAGCCAAGAGACCCAGTACTTC.

The chain links TRBV10-3 to TRBJ2-5, with TRBD1 identical over 7 bases. This CDR3 has 15 residues. The V gene end was trimmed by 4 bases and the J gene end by 5 bases; junction bases not matched to a gene: 10. Germline lookup yields CDR1 ENHRY and CDR2 SYGVKD. CDR3: CAISGGKGARETQYF. CDR3 sequence (DNA): TGTGCCATCAGTGGGGGAAAGGGGGCGAGGGAGACCCAGTACTTC.

The chain has TRBV7-9 and TRBJ2-3, with 12 positions matching TRBD2. There are 16 residues in the CDR3. V was clipped by 4 bases and J by 6 bases; unmatched bases: 8. Germline V gene data show CDR1 as SEHNR and CDR2 as FQNEAQ (reference sequence). CDR3 sequence: CASSSTSGSSSDTQYF. For the CDR3, the DNA is TGTGCCAGCAGCTCGACTAGCGGGAGTTCGTCGGATACGCAGTATTTT.